Each of the 31 T cell receptor beta chains below was sequenced from the same sample in a study of post-analysis software for immune sequencing data. Broader study findings: With TRBV5-6, TRBV5-1 and TRBV20-1 included, 4 or 5 TRBV segments were more frequent in patients than in controls.

Libraries were made from TCR beta cDNA, and they carried unique molecular identifiers. TCRdb passed the PCR reads through MiXCR, listing each CDR3 protein once. The sample records about 820,000 distinct CDR3 sequences, about 53% being singletons. Their target antigens are unknown. Material for sequencing was blood. These TCRs come from a girl between 10 and 17 years old with multiple sclerosis.

The chain links TRBV6-5 to TRBJ2-1; D gene ambiguous. The CDR3 runs 12 residues. Trimming cost V 10 bases and J 3 bases, with 10 bases left between them. Germline V gives CDR1 MNHEY, CDR2 SVGAGI. The CDR3 loop is CATLADYNEQFF. CDR3 sequence (DNA): TGTGCCACCCTTGCAGACTACAATGAGCAGTTCTTC.

J is TRBJ1-5 and V is TRBV12-3 or TRBV12-4, with D uncertain. CDR3 length: 15 amino acids. The ends were cut back, 0 bases at V and 1 base at J, with 7 bases in the middle. The CDR3 reads CASSLAQQSNQPQHF. CDR3 DNA: TGTGCCAGCAGTTTAGCCCAGCAGAGCAATCAGCCCCAGCATTTT.

The rearrangement joins TRBV20-1 to TRBJ2-1, with TRBD2 as a possible D gene (5 bases). V was shortened by 0 bases and J by 0 bases, with 18 bases between the two germline ends. This CDR3 contains 18 residues. Germline V gives CDR1 DFQATT, CDR2 SNEGSKA (reference sequence). The CDR3 sequence is CSARERPRGLRSYNEQFF. The DNA of the CDR3 is TGCAGTGCTAGAGAACGGCCACGAGGGCTTCGCTCCTACAATGAGCAGTTCTTC.

The rearrangement joins TRBV12-3 or TRBV12-4 to TRBJ2-1; 8 bases align to TRBD2. CDR3 length: 16 amino acids. The trim removed 6 bases at V and 4 bases at J, leaving 11 bases unmatched. The CDR3 DNA reads as TGTGCCAGCAGACCCATAGCGGGAAGCTATTACAATGAGCAGTTCTTC. This translates into CASRPIAGSYYNEQFF.

The chain joins TRBV20-1 to TRBJ2-1; tentative D call: TRBD2 (6 bases). CDR1 and CDR2 (germline): DFQATT, SNEGSKA (reference sequence). Trimming removed 3 bases at V and 7 bases at J, with 19 bases between. The CDR3 runs 15 residues. As DNA, the CDR3 is TGCAGTGCTAGGCTCCCGGGAGTAAAGGTTAATGAGCAGTTCTTC. Its translation is CSARLPGVKVNEQFF.

This clonotype has only a few counts. The rearrangement joins TRBV5-1 to TRBJ1-2, with 9 bases aligning to TRBD1. V shed 4 bases, J shed 6 bases, and the junction held 22 bases outside the gene matches. Looked up from germline, CDR1 is SGHRS and CDR2 is YFSETQ. There are 19 residues in the CDR3. The CDR3 nucleotides read TGCGCCAGCAGCCTGAGACGGACAGGGGCCGCCAGAGAGGCAGATGGCTACACCTTC. This sequence encodes CASSLRRTGAAREADGYTF.

The chain is built from TRBV6-5 and TRBJ2-5, with D tentatively TRBD1 or TRBD2 (5 bases each). The CDR3 spans 13 residues. The germline CDR1 and CDR2 sequences are MNHEY and SVGAGI. The V end was cut by 6 bases, the J end by 5 bases, with 13 bases between. Here the CDR3 reads CASRARRDETQYF. CDR3 DNA sequence: TGTGCCAGCAGGGCGAGACGGGACGAGACCCAGTACTTC.

The genes are TRBV11-2 and TRBJ1-2; maybe TRBD1 (6 bases). Trimming took 7 bases from V and 2 from J, leaving 8 bases between them. CDR3 length: 12 residues. Germline V gene data show CDR1 as SGHAT and CDR2 as FQNNGV. The CDR3 loop is CASTTGNYGYTF. DNA for the CDR3: TGTGCCAGCACTACAGGGAACTATGGCTACACCTTC.

The chain joins TRBV7-3 to TRBJ2-2; 10 bases match TRBD1. The CDR3 length is 15 residues. V lost 5 bases and J lost 4; bases outside the gene matches: 4. Germline lookup yields CDR1 SGHTA and CDR2 FQGTGA. The DNA of the CDR3 is TGTGCCAGCAGCCCAGGACAGGGGGTCACCGGGGAGCTGTTTTTT. Its protein is CASSPGQGVTGELFF.

The chain uses TRBV6-4 and TRBJ2-1; the match to TRBD2 covers 13 bases. The CDR3 length is 14 residues. The V gene's germline CDR1 is MRHNA and CDR2 SNTAGT. The V and J ends lost 10 bases and 6 bases, in that order; junction bases with no gene match: 6. The CDR3 DNA follows: TGTGCCACCAGGACTAGCGGGAGTGGCAATGAGCAGTTCTTC. It is translated as CATRTSGSGNEQFF.

The V and J genes are TRBV29-1 and TRBJ1-2; D not certain. The germline V gene encodes CDR1 SQVTM and CDR2 ANQGSEA. The CDR3 has 10 residues. The V end was cut by 7 bases, the J end by 7 bases, with 10 bases between. The CDR3 sequence: CSAGMAGYTF. Here the CDR3 DNA reads TGCAGCGCGGGGATGGCTGGCTACACCTTC.

The chain uses TRBV12-3 or TRBV12-4 and TRBJ1-5, with TRBD1 matching 7 bases. This CDR3 region has 15 residues. Trimming removed 7 bases from V and 7 bases from J; junction bases left unmatched: 13. CDR3: CASKLGQTAGQPQHF. For the CDR3, the DNA is TGTGCCAGCAAGCTGGGACAGACAGCGGGCCAGCCCCAGCATTTT.

Here the CDR3 reads CASTGWTGGDTDTQYF. For the CDR3, the DNA is TGCGCCAGCACCGGATGGACAGGGGGAGACACAGATACGCAGTATTTT. This chain joins TRBV5-1 and TRBJ2-3; TRBD1 matches 10 bases. Trimming removed 6 bases from V and 2 bases from J; junction bases left unmatched: 9. In germline, CDR1 is SGHRS, CDR2 YFSETQ. There are 16 residues in the CDR3.

In the case of this clonotype: A read error may produce the germline difference seen at one junction end. The rearrangement joins TRBV7-9 to TRBJ1-2, with D uncertain. This CDR3 has 16 amino acids. From germline, CDR1 is SEHNR and CDR2 FQNEAQ (reference sequence). CDR3 bases: TGTGTCAGCAGCTTAGCACTAGGTCAACACGGCTATGGCTACACCTTC. Its translation is CVSSLALGQHGYGYTF. Drawing the rest from reference TRBV7-9 and TRBJ1-2, the complete variable domain is DTGVSQNPRHKITKRGQNVTFRCDPISEHNRLYWYRQTLGQGPEFLTYFQNEAQLEKSRLLSDRFSAERPKGSFSTLEIQRTEQGDSAMYLCVSSLALGQHGYGYTFGSGTRLTVV.

The CDR3 protein is CASSYSGVAPNNEQFF. As DNA, the CDR3 is TGTGCCAGCAGTTACTCGGGGGTCGCCCCTAACAATGAGCAGTTCTTC. The V call is TRBV6-5, the J call TRBJ2-1; D could derive from TRBD1 or TRBD2 (5 bases each). Trimming stripped 0 bases from V and 5 bases from J, with 14 bases between. CDR1 is MNHEY, CDR2 SVGAGI, per germline. The CDR3 runs to 16 residues.

This clonotype has a count of ten or more. The CDR3 spells CASSLGLAGSDTQYF. CDR3 in DNA: TGCGCCAGCAGCTTGGGACTAGCGGGATCAGATACGCAGTATTTT. J is TRBJ2-3 and V is TRBV5-1, with 11 bases that match TRBD2. Germline CDR1 SGHRS, CDR2 YFSETQ. J gave up 4 bases and V 0 bases, and 1 base lay outside the gene matches. This CDR3 contains 15 residues. Supplemented by reference TRBV5-1 and TRBJ2-3, the full variable domain reads KAGVTQTPRYLIKTRGQQVTLSCSPISGHRSVSWYQQTPGQGLQFLFEYFSETQRNKGNFPGRFSGRQFSNSRSEMNVSTLELGDSALYLCASSLGLAGSDTQYFGPGTRLTVL.

This clonotype was observed a handful of times. The gene calls are TRBV7-9 and TRBJ2-7; TRBD1 is a possible D gene (6 bases). CDR1 and CDR2 from the germline V gene are SEHNR and FQNEAQ (reference sequence). V dropped 4 bases and J dropped 6 bases, with 16 bases sitting between them. The CDR3 is 14 amino acids. The CDR3 protein is CASSSTGMKAEQYF. For the CDR3, the DNA is TGTGCCAGCAGCTCTACAGGGATGAAGGCCGAGCAGTACTTC.

The rearrangement uses TRBV3-1 and TRBJ2-3; D remains ambiguous. V lost 3 bases and J lost 9, with 13 bases in between. The CDR3 contains 13 residues. The germline gives CDR1 LGHDT, CDR2 YNNKEL (reference sequence). CDR3 nucleotide sequence: TGTGCCAGCAGCCAGTCGCCGAAAGGGACGCAGTATTTT. Its protein is CASSQSPKGTQYF.

CDR3 region: CASRDHRGNSYEQYF. In DNA, the CDR3 is TGTGCCAGCAGGGACCACAGGGGAAACTCCTACGAGCAGTACTTC. V gene TRBV5-6 combines with J gene TRBJ2-7, with 7 bases aligning to TRBD1. Germline CDR1 reads SGHDT; CDR2 reads YYEEEE. The trim removed 5 bases at V and 0 bases at J, leaving 8 bases unmatched. CDR3 size: 15 residues.

Only a few counts were recorded for this clonotype. V usage is TRBV10-3 and J usage is TRBJ2-1, with 9 bases aligning to TRBD2. Germline V gene sequence: CDR1 ENHRY, CDR2 SYGVKD. J gave up 4 bases and V 2 bases, and 6 bases lay outside the gene matches. CDR3 length equals 16 residues. CDR3: CAISERASGTYNEQFF. The CDR3 coding sequence is TGTGCCATCAGTGAGCGGGCTAGCGGGACTTACAATGAGCAGTTCTTC.

The chain joins TRBV18 to TRBJ1-6; 8 bases line up with TRBD1. V shed 3 bases and J 10 bases; nucleotides not matched to a gene: 14. The germline V gene encodes CDR1 KGHSH and CDR2 LQKENI. The CDR3 loop spans 17 amino acids. CDR3 nucleotide sequence: TGTGCCAGCTCACCTGGACAGGGACGGATCCTACAGTCACCCCTCCACTTT. Its protein product is CASSPGQGRILQSPLHF.

This clonotype was seen a few times. This rearrangement joins TRBV12-3 or TRBV12-4 to TRBJ2-5; 7 bases line up with TRBD1. This CDR3 has 15 amino acids. The V and J ends lost 6 bases and 1 base, in that order; junction bases with no gene match: 8. In DNA form, the CDR3 reads TGTGCCAGCAGCCTCGGACAGGATTTCCAAGAGACCCAGTACTTC. As protein: CASSLGQDFQETQYF.

The chain couples TRBV14 to TRBJ1-2; D not certain. Germline V gene sequence: CDR1 SGHDN, CDR2 FVKESK. V was clipped by 0 bases and J by 0 bases, with 8 bases between them. The CDR3 spans 15 residues. CDR3 amino acids: CASSQELGPNYGYTF. CDR3 nucleotide sequence: TGTGCCAGCAGCCAAGAGCTAGGGCCTAACTATGGCTACACCTTC.

This clonotype has just one count. The V and J genes are TRBV6-2 or TRBV6-3 and TRBJ1-2; no clear D. V lost 6 bases to trimming and J lost 2 bases, with 10 bases between them. This CDR3 has 13 residues. Per germline, CDR1 MNHEY and CDR2 SVGEGT. DNA of the CDR3: TGTGCCAGCAGAACAACAGCGAACTATGGCTACACCTTC. It encodes CASRTTANYGYTF.

This chain links TRBV18 with TRBJ2-5, with unresolved D. The CDR3 extends over 13 amino acids. CDR1 KGHSH and CDR2 LQKENI come from the germline V gene. The V end was cut by 3 bases, the J end by 11 bases, with 16 bases between. The CDR3 DNA reads as TGTGCCAGCTCACCTTCAGATTTTGGTGAGCAGTACTTC. Its protein product is CASSPSDFGEQYF.

The chain recombines TRBV29-1 with TRBJ1-4; tentatively, D is TRBD1 (5 bases). The CDR3 runs 13 residues. Germline assignment: CDR1 SQVTM and CDR2 ANQGSEA. CDR3 bases: TGCAGTGTGGGGCTAGAGATAAATGAAAAACTGTTTTTT. This sequence encodes CSVGLEINEKLFF.

This clonotype has more than one count but fewer than ten. CDR3 protein: CASSQGLVGRRVSEKLFF. The CDR3 DNA sequence: TGTGCCAGCAGCCAAGGCCTCGTCGGACGGAGGGTCTCGGAAAAACTGTTTTTT. J is TRBJ1-4 and V is TRBV4-2; D gene unclear. The CDR3 sequence is 18 residues long. From germline, CDR1 is LGHNA and CDR2 YNFKEQ. V was trimmed by 1 base and J by 8 bases, leaving 23 bases between them.

The J gene is TRBJ2-3, the V gene TRBV20-1, with 11 bases identical to TRBD2. Per germline, CDR1 DFQATT and CDR2 SNEGSKA (reference sequence). CDR3 length: 16 amino acids. V dropped 2 bases and J dropped 0; count of bases not matched to a gene: 4. This CDR3 reads CSARSRTSGSTDTQYF. CDR3 DNA sequence: TGCAGTGCTAGAAGCAGGACTAGCGGGAGCACAGATACGCAGTATTTT.

This clonotype was seen more than once but under ten times. A junction end diverges from the germline sequence, so it may reflect a read error. The chain joins TRBV7-3 to TRBJ2-7; maybe TRBD2 (6 bases). Germline V CDR1 and CDR2: SGHTA, FQGTGA. The CDR3 runs to 13 residues. The CDR3 bases are TGTGCCAGCAGCCCATCGCGGGAAGAGACCCAGTACTTT. This translates into CASSPSREETQYF.

The CDR3 sequence: CSATGMGYGDTEAFF. CDR3 DNA: TGCAGTGCTACAGGGATGGGATATGGGGACACTGAAGCTTTCTTT. The chain links TRBV20-1 to TRBJ1-1; possibly TRBD1 for D (5 bases). The length of the CDR3 is 15 residues. Trimming removed 4 bases from V and 3 bases from J, with 18 bases in between. The germline V gene encodes CDR1 DFQATT and CDR2 SNEGSKA (reference sequence).

The V and J genes are TRBV6-5 and TRBJ2-7; D call uncertain. The germline V and J ends were trimmed by 8 bases and 0 bases, with 8 bases remaining between them. Germline lookup yields CDR1 MNHEY and CDR2 SVGAGI. This CDR3 has 12 amino acids. The CDR3 sequence: CASFPDSYEQYF. CDR3 DNA: TGTGCCAGCTTCCCGGACTCCTACGAGCAGTACTTC.